Shown below are 14 T cell receptor beta chains from a single sample sequenced in a study of blood T cells in healthy people across ages. The authors ran a second PCR of 7 to 11 cycles using a sample-barcoded 5' primer and a J-beta primer mix. In TCRdb, the 5' RACE reads were re-called with MiXCR into one record per CDR3 protein. The sample consists of roughly 1 million distinct CDR3 sequences, 20% to 25% of them appearing once. The same data also went into a second study, on T cells of mothers and their children.

Sequenced sample: blood. All receptors come from a girl aged 2-10 years in good health.

This clonotype has ten or more counts. The chain is built from TRBV7-8 and TRBJ2-7, with a possible D match to TRBD1 (6 bases). This CDR3 is 14 amino acids long. Trimming stripped 1 base from V and 4 bases from J, with 11 bases between. Germline V CDR1 and CDR2: SGHVS, FQNEAQ. The CDR3 region is CASSLGNRAYEQYF. For the CDR3, the DNA is TGTGCCAGCAGCTTAGGGAACAGGGCTTACGAGCAGTACTTC.

The chain recombines TRBV24-1 with TRBJ2-5; D call uncertain. The DNA matches TRBJ2-1 better at its end, which makes the J call doubtful. CDR3 size: 13 residues. Germline CDR1 and CDR2: KGHDR and SFDVKD. This CDR3 reads CATSDFSTNEQFF. DNA for the CDR3: TGTGCCACCAGTGATTTCTCTACAAATGAGCAGTTCTTC.

This chain's CDR3 is CASSHLTGEAFF. CDR3 coding DNA: TGTGCCAGCAGCCACCTAACAGGAGAAGCTTTCTTT. The chain uses TRBV4-2 and TRBJ1-1, with D tentatively TRBD1 (5 bases). Trimming stripped 3 bases from V and 8 bases from J, with 10 bases between. The germline gives CDR1 LGHNA, CDR2 YNFKEQ. The length of the CDR3 is 12 residues.

There are a few counts of this clonotype. The chain employs TRBV6-2 or TRBV6-3 and TRBJ2-1; 9 bases match TRBD1. CDR1 and CDR2 (germline): MNHEY, SVGEGT. V lost 2 bases to trimming and J lost 3 bases; unmatched junction nucleotides: 8. CDR3 size: 17 residues. CDR3 sequence: CASSYVLGTGNYNEQFF. For the CDR3, the DNA is TGTGCCAGCAGTTACGTCCTGGGGACAGGGAACTACAATGAGCAGTTCTTC.

This clonotype occurred a few times. The chain recombines TRBV20-1 with TRBJ2-3, with D possibly TRBD2 on 5 matching bases. Per the germline V gene, CDR1 is DFQATT and CDR2 is SNEGSKA (reference sequence). CDR3 length equals 12 residues. V lost 8 bases, J lost 4 bases, and 13 bases lay in between. The CDR3 loop reads CSPRGPPDTQYF. As DNA, the CDR3 is TGCAGTCCCAGAGGGCCGCCAGATACGCAGTATTTT.

This chain links TRBV28 with TRBJ2-5; TRBD2 matches 7 bases. CDR3 length equals 14 residues. Germline trimming cut 6 bases from V and 5 bases from J; bases unmatched to any gene: 9. Germline CDR1 and CDR2: MDHEN and SYDVKM. CDR3 in DNA: TGTGCCAGCAGCCATCAGGGAGGGCAGGAGACCCAGTACTTC. Its translation: CASSHQGGQETQYF.

To note about this clonotype: No conserved phenylalanine or tryptophan ends this CDR3, so it is likely a read error. The chain couples TRBV12-3 or TRBV12-4 to TRBJ2-3; D may be TRBD2 (6 bases). The CDR3 is 14 residues long. V lost 3 bases and J lost 1, with 8 bases in between. CDR3 sequence: CASSFPGGTDTQYS. The CDR3 DNA sequence: TGTGCCAGCAGTTTTCCGGGAGGCACAGATACGCAGTATTCT.

This clonotype has just a few counts. V is TRBV19 and J is TRBJ1-2, with unresolved D. This CDR3 region has 14 residues. Deletions cut 6 bases from V and 5 bases from J, with 16 bases between. Germline values: CDR1 LNHDA, CDR2 SQIVND (reference sequence). In DNA form, the CDR3 reads TGTGCCAGTAGCCAACCCCCGATCGAGTATGGCTACACCTTC. Its protein is CASSQPPIEYGYTF.

This clonotype was picked up a small number of times. This chain connects TRBV10-2 to TRBJ2-2; 7 nucleotides agree with TRBD2. Germline V gene lookup returns CDR1 WSHSY and CDR2 SAAADI. V lost 7 bases to trimming and J lost 6 bases; unmatched junction nucleotides: 14. CDR3 length equals 16 residues. The DNA for the CDR3 is TGCGCCAGCAAGGGGTCTGCGGGAGTTAGGGCCGGGGAGCTGTTTTTT. This translates into CASKGSAGVRAGELFF.

This rearrangement joins TRBV29-1 to TRBJ2-1; TRBD1 is a possible D gene (6 bases). V lost 6 bases and J lost 7, with 13 bases in between. CDR1 and CDR2 from the germline V gene are SQVTM and ANQGSEA. The CDR3 extends over 12 amino acids. CDR3 amino acids: CSVQGQLNEQFF. The CDR3 DNA sequence: TGCAGCGTCCAAGGACAGCTAAATGAGCAGTTCTTC.

This clonotype has a handful of counts. This chain joins TRBV7-2 and TRBJ2-2; D gene unclear. The CDR3 covers 17 residues. Between the trimmed V and J ends, which lost 2 bases and 1 base, there was a span of 14 bases. CDR1 is SGHTA and CDR2 is FQGNSA in the germline V gene. This chain's CDR3 is CASSLRGAKKNTGELFF. The CDR3 DNA sequence: TGTGCCAGCAGCTTAAGAGGAGCTAAGAAGAACACCGGGGAGCTGTTTTTT.

There are a few counts of this clonotype. The genes are TRBV10-3 and TRBJ2-7; a weak D match, TRBD2 (6 bases). Trimming removed 5 bases at V and 0 bases at J, with 11 bases between. This CDR3 contains 14 residues. Germline CDR1 ENHRY, CDR2 SYGVKD. CDR3 DNA sequence: TGTGCCATCAGTTCATCGGGGGTCTCCTACGAGCAGTACTTC. Its translation: CAISSSGVSYEQYF.

The rearrangement joins TRBV7-2 to TRBJ2-4; perhaps TRBD2 as D (5 bases). Germline CDR1 is SGHTA and CDR2 is FQGNSA. The length of the CDR3 is 16 residues. V was cut by 5 bases and J by 5 bases, with 19 bases left in between. The CDR3 spells CASSIYLDWPENIQYF. The CDR3 bases are TGTGCCAGCAGCATCTACTTGGACTGGCCTGAAAACATTCAGTACTTC.

The chain carries TRBV5-6 and TRBJ2-1, with TRBD2 as a possible D gene (5 bases). V was cut by 2 bases and J by 0 bases, with 12 bases left in between. This CDR3 spans 16 amino acids. CDR1 and CDR2 (germline): SGHDT, YYEEEE. CDR3 in amino acids: CASSFLAPSSYNEQFF. The CDR3 DNA reads TGTGCCAGCAGCTTCTTAGCGCCAAGCTCCTACAATGAGCAGTTCTTC.